Listed below are T cell receptor beta chains from one sample, sequenced in a study of shared clonotypes between healthy human individuals. Produced via immunoSEQ multiplex PCR; TCRdb's table is partial and in-frame only. The data contain approximately 620,000 clones, approximately 97% of them singletons. Sequences were obtained from naive CD4+ T cells sorted from blood. These receptors originate from a woman aged 30 to 39 in good health. The CDR3 runs from the conserved cysteine through the conserved F or W. The order of the fields is V gene, D gene, clone size, J gene, CDR3 DNA, CDR3 protein. The D gene is left open where the match is weak. Clone size appears in some rows only: once, few, many, or a class for an expanded clone.

>TRBV11-2|TRBD1|.|TRBJ2-7
TGTGCCAGCAGCTTAGCCGGGCAGGGGGCCGGCGAGCAGTACTTC
CASSLAGQGAGEQYF
>TRBV28|.|.|TRBJ1-3
TGTGCCAGCTTCCCAGTCAGGGACGGAAACACCATATATTTT
CASFPVRDGNTIYF
>TRBV21-1|.|.|TRBJ2-7
TGTGCCAGGCAGGACAGGGGCCGCTCCTACGAGCAGTACTTC
CARQDRGRSYEQYF
>TRBV5-1|.|once|TRBJ2-3
TGCGCCAGCAGCTCACGATCTACGGGGGCAACAGATACGCAGTATTTT
CASSSRSTGATDTQYF
>TRBV6-5|.|.|TRBJ2-7
TGTGCCAGCAGCCCCTTCGGGGGCAGCTCCTACGAGCAGTACTTC
CASSPFGGSSYEQYF
>TRBV7-9|TRBD1|.|TRBJ2-2
TGTGCCAGCAGCGCGTGGATGTGGGACAGAACCGGGGAGCTGTTTTTT
CASSAWMWDRTGELFF
>TRBV4-1|TRBD1|.|TRBJ2-5
TGCGCCAGCAGCCAGACAGGGTTGGAGACCCAGTACTTC
CASSQTGLETQYF
>TRBV5-1|.|.|TRBJ2-7
TGCGCCAGCAGCGCAACCGCAGGGGACCCTCACGAGCAGTACTTC
CASSATAGDPHEQYF
>TRBV7-2|TRBD1|.|TRBJ1-1
TGTGCCAGCAGCTTAAGTAGCCAGGGGGTGGGGACTGAAGCTTTCTTT
CASSLSSQGVGTEAFF
>TRBV11-2|TRBD1|.|TRBJ2-1
TGTGCCAGCAGCCACGGTGATCACAGGGGGAGTGGGTACAATGAGCAGTTCTTC
CASSHGDHRGSGYNEQFF
>TRBV5-1|TRBD1|.|TRBJ2-4
TGCGCCAGCAGCCGCACGGGACAGGGGAAAAACATTCAGTACTTC
CASSRTGQGKNIQYF
>TRBV6-4|.|.|TRBJ1-1
TGTGCCAGCAGTGAACAGCCGAACACTGAAGCTTTCTTT
CASSEQPNTEAFF
>TRBV28|.|.|TRBJ1-2
TGTGCCAGCAGTCCCCAGAGTAACTATGGCTACACCTTC
CASSPQSNYGYTF
>TRBV6-1|TRBD2|.|TRBJ2-4
TGTGCAGCGGGGATGGCTGGGGGGGTTACATACATTCAGTACTTC
CAAGMAGGVTYIQYF
>TRBV7-8|TRBD2|.|TRBJ2-1
TGTGCCAGCAGCTCCGGGGGGGCGGTTAGAGCCTACAATGAGCAGTTCTTC
CASSSGGAVRAYNEQFF
>TRBV19|.|.|TRBJ2-2
TGTGCCAGCCAGACCGCGCTAAGGGAGCTGTTTTTT
CASQTALRELFF
>TRBV28|.|.|TRBJ2-7
TGTGCCAGCAGTTTCGGACAAGAGGTGGACTTC
CASSFGQEVDF
>TRBV10-2|.|.|TRBJ2-7
TGCGCCAGCAGGGTTCCCGGACGCTACGAGCAGTACTTC
CASRVPGRYEQYF
>TRBV25-1|.|few|TRBJ1-5
TGTGCCAGCAGTGGGGCGGGGCCCCAGCATTTT
CASSGAGPQHF
>TRBV11-2|TRBD2|.|TRBJ2-3
TGTGCCAGCAGCCGTAGCGGGTACCATCCTAGCACAGATACGCAGTATTTT
CASSRSGYHPSTDTQYF
>TRBV7-8|.|.|TRBJ2-3
TGTGCCAGCAGCTTACAGCAATCACTTGCAGGTGGTACGCAGTATTTT
CASSLQQSLAGGTQYF
>TRBV10-1|TRBD1|.|TRBJ1-1
TGCGCCAGCAGACCAGGACAGGGGGCGAACACTGAAGCTTTCTTT
CASRPGQGANTEAFF
>TRBV21-1|.|.|TRBJ2-1
TGTGCCAGCAGCAAAGTGAGACCCCCTCTCAATGAGCAGTTCTTC
CASSKVRPPLNEQFF
>TRBV6-5|.|few|TRBJ1-1
TGTGCCAGCAGTTACTCAGGGCAGATGAACACTGAAGCTTTCTTT
CASSYSGQMNTEAFF
>TRBV23-1|.|.|TRBJ2-4
TGCGCCAGCAGTCAATCGTCCGATGACATAGCCAAAAACATTCAGTACTTC
CASSQSSDDIAKNIQYF
>TRBV2|TRBD2|.|TRBJ2-7
TGTGCCAGCAGGGGACTAGCGGGAGCAAGCGAGCAGTACTTC
CASRGLAGASEQYF
>TRBV6-1|.|.|TRBJ1-3
TGTGCCAGCAAGAGAGGCGCCGATTCTGGAAACACCATATATTTT
CASKRGADSGNTIYF
>TRBV28|.|.|TRBJ1-2
TGTGCCAGCAGGGCCGGGGGGGAAGAGCCCTATGGCTACACCTTC
CASRAGGEEPYGYTF
>TRBV6-5|.|.|TRBJ2-2
TGTGCCAGCAGCTCCCGGAAGGACACCGGGGAGCTGTTTTTT
CASSSRKDTGELFF
>TRBV21-1|.|.|TRBJ1-1
TGTGCCAGCAGCAAAGACGCGACAGGGGGTTCAAGCGGTCAAGTGAACACTGAAGCTTTCTTT
CASSKDATGGSSGQVNTEAFF
>TRBV19|.|.|TRBJ1-2
TGTGCCAGTACCTTTGTTGGTAACTATGGCTACACCTTC
CASTFVGNYGYTF
>TRBV6-1|TRBD1|.|TRBJ1-2
TGTGCCAGCAGTGAGTTCCCGGGACAGGGGGCTGGCTACACCTTC
CASSEFPGQGAGYTF
>TRBV28|TRBD1|.|TRBJ1-4
TGTGCCAGCAGTCTACAGGGGGCGAGGGAAAAACTGTTTTTT
CASSLQGAREKLFF
>TRBV9|.|once|TRBJ1-3
TGTGCCAGCAGCGTAGGGCAAGGAAACACCATATATTTT
CASSVGQGNTIYF
>TRBV6-5|TRBD2|.|TRBJ2-7
TGTGCCAGCAGTGAACCCGGGACTAGCTACGAGCAGTACTTC
CASSEPGTSYEQYF
>TRBV30|TRBD1|.|TRBJ2-7
TGTGCCTGGAAATCAGGGGGAAAAAGCGGCGAGCAGTACTTC
CAWKSGGKSGEQYF
>TRBV6-5|.|.|TRBJ1-6
TGTGCCAGCAGTTACTCATGGAATTCACCCCTCCACTTT
CASSYSWNSPLHF
>TRBV5-1|.|.|TRBJ2-5
TGCGCCAGCAGCTTGAGAGGGGAGACCCAGTACTTC
CASSLRGETQYF
>TRBV27|.|.|TRBJ2-1
TGTGCCAGCGGGAGAAGGAAGGATGAGCAGTTCTTC
CASGRRKDEQFF
>TRBV28|TRBD2|once|TRBJ2-1
TGTGCCAGCAGTTCGGGGGGAGCGGGGGTTAATGAGCAGTTCTTC
CASSSGGAGVNEQFF
>TRBV15|.|.|TRBJ2-1
TGTGCCACCAGCAGGGACCGGGGCCTCTACAATGAGCAGTTCTTC
CATSRDRGLYNEQFF